This paragraph covers one T cell receptor beta chain sequence. What it binds is not known. The PCR was carried out with 60 Vbeta primers and 13 Jbeta primers. The authors' processing: A later analysis counted approximately 80 million unique TCR beta chains, 9.5 million to 13 million shared. Repertoires were generated with immunoSEQ multiplex PCR, while TCRdb's copy carries only in-frame clones and drops some. That table supplies the V and J calls and clone size; D and trimming were determined from the DNA. The sample has roughly 190,000 clones, approximately 67% seen once; the top ten hold around 2.9%. The data were obtained in a study of cytomegalovirus exposure and HLA in healthy donors. Across the study: The Caucasian-associated ancestry cluster held 65% to 85% of 398 genotyped donors. Study observations and caveats: The study put roughly 160 TCR beta chains on its list as cytomegalovirus-associated. With DRB1 most and HLA-C fewest, TCR association rates differed between HLA loci in a later analysis.

Per germline, CDR1 SGHTA and CDR2 FQGTGA. The germline V and J ends were trimmed by 4 bases and 2 bases, with 8 bases remaining between them. This CDR3 has 13 amino acids. This clonotype was obtained from a man in his forties in good health and CMV-seronegative. The sequencing sample was made of PBMCs. The rearrangement uses TRBV7-3 and TRBJ2-5, with a possible D match to TRBD1 (5 bases). The CDR3 DNA sequence: TGTGCCAGCAGCTATGGGGCGCAAGAGACCCAGTACTTC. This translates into CASSYGAQETQYF. The full variable domain, completed using reference TRBV7-3 and TRBJ2-5, is GAGVSQTPSNKVTEKGKYVELRCDPISGHTALYWYRQSLGQGPEFLIYFQGTGAADDSGLPNDRFFAVRPEGSVSTLKIQRTERGDSAVYLCASSYGAQETQYFGPGTRLLVL.